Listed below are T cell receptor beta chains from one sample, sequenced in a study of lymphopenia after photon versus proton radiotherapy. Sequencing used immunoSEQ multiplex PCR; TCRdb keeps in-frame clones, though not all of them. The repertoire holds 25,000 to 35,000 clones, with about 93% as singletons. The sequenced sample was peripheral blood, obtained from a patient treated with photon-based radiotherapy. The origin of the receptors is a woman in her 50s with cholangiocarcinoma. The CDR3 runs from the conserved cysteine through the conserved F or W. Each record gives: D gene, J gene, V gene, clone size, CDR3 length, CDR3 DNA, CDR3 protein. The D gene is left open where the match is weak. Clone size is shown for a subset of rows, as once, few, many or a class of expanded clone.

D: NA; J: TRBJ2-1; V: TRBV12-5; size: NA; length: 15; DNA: TGTGCTAGTGGTTTGGTACAGGGGGGGTACAATGAGCAGTTCTTC; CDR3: CASGLVQGGYNEQFF
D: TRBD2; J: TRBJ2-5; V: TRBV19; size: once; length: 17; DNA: TGTGCCAGTAGTACGATCGGATCGGGACTAGTGGGAGAGACCCAGTACTTC; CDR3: CASSTIGSGLVGETQYF
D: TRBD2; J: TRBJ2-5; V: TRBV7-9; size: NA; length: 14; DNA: TGTGCCATAGGACTAGCGGGGGATAGCGAGACCCAGTACTTC; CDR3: CAIGLAGDSETQYF
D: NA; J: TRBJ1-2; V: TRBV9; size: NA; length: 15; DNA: TGTGCCAGCAGCGTAGCGAAGGCAGGGAGGTATGGCTACACCTTC; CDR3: CASSVAKAGRYGYTF
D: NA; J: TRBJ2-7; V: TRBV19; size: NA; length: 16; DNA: TGTGCCAGTAGTATGGATAGGGCGCCGTACGGGTACGAGCAGTACTTC; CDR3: CASSMDRAPYGYEQYF
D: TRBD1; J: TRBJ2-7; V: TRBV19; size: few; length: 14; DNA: TGTGCCAGTAGTTTCCGGGACAGGGGTTACGAGCAGTACTTC; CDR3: CASSFRDRGYEQYF
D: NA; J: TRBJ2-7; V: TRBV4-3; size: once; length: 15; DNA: TGCGCCAGCAGCCATTCGACAGGTTGGGGCTACGAGCAGTACTTC; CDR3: CASSHSTGWGYEQYF
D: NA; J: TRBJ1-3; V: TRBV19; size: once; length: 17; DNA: TGTGCCAGTAGTATTGTCAGGCGGGCCGCGCCTGGAAACACCATATATTTT; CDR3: CASSIVRRAAPGNTIYF
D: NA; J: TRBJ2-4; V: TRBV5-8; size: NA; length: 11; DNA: TGTGCCAGCACTCAAGCAAACATTCAGTACTTC; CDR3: CASTQANIQYF
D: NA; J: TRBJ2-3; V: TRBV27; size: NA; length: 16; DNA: TGTGCCAGCAGTTTATCGGTCCCAATAACCACAGATACGCAGTATTTT; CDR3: CASSLSVPITTDTQYF
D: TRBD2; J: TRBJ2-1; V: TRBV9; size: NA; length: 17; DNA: TGTGCCAGCAGCGTAGGCATCAGGCGGGGGGGACCTAATGAGCAGTTCTTC; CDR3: CASSVGIRRGGPNEQFF
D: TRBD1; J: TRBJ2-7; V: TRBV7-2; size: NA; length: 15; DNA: TGTGCCAGCACCCCGGCGGGGACAGGGACCTACGAGCAGTACTTC; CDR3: CASTPAGTGTYEQYF
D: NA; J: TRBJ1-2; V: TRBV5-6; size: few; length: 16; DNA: TGTGCCAGCAGCTTGTACGGGCAGGAGGTGGGCTATGGCTACACCTTC; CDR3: CASSLYGQEVGYGYTF
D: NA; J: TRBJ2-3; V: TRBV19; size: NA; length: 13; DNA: TGTGCCAGTAGTGGGGGAGTATTGGATACGCAGTATTTT; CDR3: CASSGGVLDTQYF
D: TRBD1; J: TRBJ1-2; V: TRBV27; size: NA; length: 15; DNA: TGTGCCAGCAGAATGGGACAGCAAAGCTTCTATGGCTACACCTTC; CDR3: CASRMGQQSFYGYTF
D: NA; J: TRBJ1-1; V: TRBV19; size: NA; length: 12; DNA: TGTGCCAGTAGTATCCGGGCAGGGCCAGCTTTCTTT; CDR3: CASSIRAGPAFF
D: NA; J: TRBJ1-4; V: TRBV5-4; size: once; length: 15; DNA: TGTGCCAGCAGCCCCTTCGGGGGCCCTAATGAAAAACTGTTTTTT; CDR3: CASSPFGGPNEKLFF
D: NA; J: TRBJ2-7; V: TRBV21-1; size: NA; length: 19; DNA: NA; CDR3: CASSKASVAAGSTSYEQYF
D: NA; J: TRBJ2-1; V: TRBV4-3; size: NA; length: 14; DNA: TGCGCCAGCAGCCAAGATCGGAGTTTCAATGAGCAGTTCTTC; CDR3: CASSQDRSFNEQFF
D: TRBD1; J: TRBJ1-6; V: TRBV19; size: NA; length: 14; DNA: TGTGCCAGTAGAACAGGACAGGGGAATTCACCCCTCCACTTT; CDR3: CASRTGQGNSPLHF
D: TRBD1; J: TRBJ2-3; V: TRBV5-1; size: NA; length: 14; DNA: TGCGCCAGCAGCGACCGACAGGGTCCAGATACGCAGTATTTT; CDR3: CASSDRQGPDTQYF
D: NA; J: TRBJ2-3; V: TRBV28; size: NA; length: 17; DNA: TGTGCCACCCGGGCCGCAGGGAGGGGGTACACATCAGATACGCAGTATTTT; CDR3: CATRAAGRGYTSDTQYF
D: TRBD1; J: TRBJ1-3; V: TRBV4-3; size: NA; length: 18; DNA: TGCGCCAGCAGCCAAGATTGGTCACCGAGGGGGCGTGGAAACACCATATATTTT; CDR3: CASSQDWSPRGRGNTIYF
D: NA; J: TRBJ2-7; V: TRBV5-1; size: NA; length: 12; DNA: TGCGCCAGCAGCTTAGGAGCATACGAGCAGTACTTC; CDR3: CASSLGAYEQYF
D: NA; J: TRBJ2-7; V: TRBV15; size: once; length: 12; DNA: TGTGCCACCAGGGAGATAGGGGACGAGCAGTACTTC; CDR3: CATREIGDEQYF
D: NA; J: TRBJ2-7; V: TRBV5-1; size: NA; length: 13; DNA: TGCGCCAGCTCCCGGGAACTTGGCTACGAGCAGTACTTC; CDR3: CASSRELGYEQYF
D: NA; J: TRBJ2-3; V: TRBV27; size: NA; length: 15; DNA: TGTGCCAGCAGTTTTCGCGGGGGCCGGGGAGATACGCAGTATTTT; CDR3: CASSFRGGRGDTQYF
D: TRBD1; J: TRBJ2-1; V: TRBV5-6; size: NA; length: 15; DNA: TGTGCCAGCAGCCCGCGCGGGACAGGCTACAATGAGCAGTTCTTC; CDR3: CASSPRGTGYNEQFF
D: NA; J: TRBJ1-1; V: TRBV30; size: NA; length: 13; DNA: TGTGCCTGGAACCAGCACCCCAACACTGAAGCTTTCTTT; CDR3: CAWNQHPNTEAFF
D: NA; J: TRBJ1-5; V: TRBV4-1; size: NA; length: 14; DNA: TGCGCCAGCAGCCAAGAAATAGCGCATCAGCCCCAGCATTTT; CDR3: CASSQEIAHQPQHF
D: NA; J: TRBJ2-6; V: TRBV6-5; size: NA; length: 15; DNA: TGTGCCAGCAGCCCACAGGGAACGGGGGCCAACGTCCTGACTTTC; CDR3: CASSPQGTGANVLTF
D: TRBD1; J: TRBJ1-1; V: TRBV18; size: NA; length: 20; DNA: TGTGCCAGCTCACCACCCTACGCTAACAGGGGGATGAGGCAGAACACTGAAGCTTTCTTT; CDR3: CASSPPYANRGMRQNTEAFF
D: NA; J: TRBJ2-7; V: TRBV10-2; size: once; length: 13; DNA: TGCGCCAGCAGTGGGTTTTCTGCCTACGAGCAGTACTTC; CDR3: CASSGFSAYEQYF
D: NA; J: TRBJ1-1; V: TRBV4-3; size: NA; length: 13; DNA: TGCGCCAGCAGCCAAGGCTGGAACACTGAAGCTTTCTTT; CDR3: CASSQGWNTEAFF
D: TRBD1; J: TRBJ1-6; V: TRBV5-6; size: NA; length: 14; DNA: TGTGCCAGCAGCTTGATGGGACAGAATTCACCCCTCCACTTT; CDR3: CASSLMGQNSPLHF
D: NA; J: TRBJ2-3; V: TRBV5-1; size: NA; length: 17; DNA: TGCGCCAGCAGCTTGACGGGGGGCAGGCGTAACACAGATACGCAGTATTTT; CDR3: CASSLTGGRRNTDTQYF
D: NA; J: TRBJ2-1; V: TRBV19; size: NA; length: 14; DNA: TGTGCCGCCAGTAGTATCAGTATGGGGGCCCGGCAGTTCTTC; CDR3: CAASSISMGARQFF
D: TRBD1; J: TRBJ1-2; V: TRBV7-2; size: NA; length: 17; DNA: TGTGCCAGCAGCGGCAAGGGACAGCAAGTTTTTAACTATGGCTACACCTTC; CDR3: CASSGKGQQVFNYGYTF
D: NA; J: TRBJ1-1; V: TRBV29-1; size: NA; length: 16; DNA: TGCAGCGTTGTTGGTTCGTTAGGGGGTTGGGACACTGAAGCTTTCTTT; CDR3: CSVVGSLGGWDTEAFF
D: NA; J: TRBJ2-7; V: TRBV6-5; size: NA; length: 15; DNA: TGTGCCAGCAGTGCCGTGGGGGCGGGGGACTACGAGCAGTACTTC; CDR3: CASSAVGAGDYEQYF
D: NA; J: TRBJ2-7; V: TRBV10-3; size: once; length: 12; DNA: TGTGCCATCAACGACATTCGCTACGAGCAGTACTTC; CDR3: CAINDIRYEQYF
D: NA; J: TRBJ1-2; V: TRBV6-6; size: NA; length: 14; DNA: TGTGCCAGCTCCGAGGGAGGGCCCTCCTATGGCTACACCTTC; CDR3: CASSEGGPSYGYTF
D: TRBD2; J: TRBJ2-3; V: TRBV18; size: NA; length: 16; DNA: TGTGCCAGCTCACCACGTGCTAGCGGGGGGACAGATACGCAGTATTTT; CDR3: CASSPRASGGTDTQYF
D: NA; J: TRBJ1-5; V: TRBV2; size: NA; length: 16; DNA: TGTGCCAGCAGTCAAGGGGCCTACAGGCGCGGTCAGCCCCAGCATTTT; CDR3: CASSQGAYRRGQPQHF
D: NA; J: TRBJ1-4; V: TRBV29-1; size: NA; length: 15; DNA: TGCAGCGTCCGGAACCTCGAGGTGGAGGGTGAAAAACTGTTTTTT; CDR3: CSVRNLEVEGEKLFF
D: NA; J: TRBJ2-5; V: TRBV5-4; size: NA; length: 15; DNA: TGTGCCAGCACCCCCAGCCAGGGGTACCAAGAGACCCAGTACTTC; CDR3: CASTPSQGYQETQYF
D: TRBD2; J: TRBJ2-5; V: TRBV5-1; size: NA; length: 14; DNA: TGCGCCAGCAGCTTGTTGGGCGGGGGAGAGACCCAGTACTTC; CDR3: CASSLLGGGETQYF
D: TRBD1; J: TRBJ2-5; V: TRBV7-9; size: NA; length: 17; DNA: TGTGCCAGCTCCCTCACGGCCGGGACAGTGATCCAAGAGACCCAGTACTTC; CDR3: CASSLTAGTVIQETQYF
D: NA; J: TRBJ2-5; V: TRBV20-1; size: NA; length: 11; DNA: TGCAGTGCCCGATCCGGGGAGACCCAGTACTTC; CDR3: CSARSGETQYF
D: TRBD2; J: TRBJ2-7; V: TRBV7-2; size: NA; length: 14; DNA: TGTGCCAGCAGCCCCGGGGGGGAAGCCTACGAGCAGTACTTC; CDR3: CASSPGGEAYEQYF
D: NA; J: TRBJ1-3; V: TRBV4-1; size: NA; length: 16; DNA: TGCGCCAGCAGCCAAGATCCCGGGACACCAGGAAACACCATATATTTT; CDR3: CASSQDPGTPGNTIYF
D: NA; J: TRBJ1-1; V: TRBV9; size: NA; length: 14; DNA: TGTGCCAGCAGCGCGCTCTCGAGGGACACTGAAGCTTTCTTT; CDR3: CASSALSRDTEAFF
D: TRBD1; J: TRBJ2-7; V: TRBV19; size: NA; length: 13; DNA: TGTGCCAGTAGTATGACAGGGGTGAACGAGCAGTACTTC; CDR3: CASSMTGVNEQYF
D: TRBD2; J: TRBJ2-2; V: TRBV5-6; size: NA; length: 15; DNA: TGTGCCAGCAGGCCCGTAGCGGGGAGGCCCGGGGAGCTGTTTTTT; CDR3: CASRPVAGRPGELFF
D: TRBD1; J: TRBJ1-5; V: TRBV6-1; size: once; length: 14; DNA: TGTGCCAGCCTCCCGGACAGGTTCAATCAGCCCCAGCATTTT; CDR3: CASLPDRFNQPQHF
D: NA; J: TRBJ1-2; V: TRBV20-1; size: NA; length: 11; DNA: TGCAGTGCTAGTCCAGACTATGGCTACACCTTC; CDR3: CSASPDYGYTF